The clone carrying this T cell receptor (beta chain) showed up just once. Its target is unknown. The data were obtained in a study of T cell responses to AZD1222 COVID-19 vaccine. Overall study results and limits: Baseline serology detected seropositivity in only 5 to 7 AZD1222 recipients.

Libraries were prepared by immunoSEQ multiplex PCR; TCRdb keeps only in-frame clonotypes and omits some of them. In the table there are some 170,000 clones, around 92% of which are singletons. The CDR3 loop spans 11 amino acids. Deletions cut 3 bases from V and 7 bases from J, with 9 bases between. The germline V gene encodes CDR1 GTSNPN and CDR2 SVGIG (reference sequence). The source material was peripheral blood, sampled on day 0 of MenACWY control vaccination. The rearrangement joins TRBV30 to TRBJ1-1; tentative D call: TRBD1 (5 bases). The clonotype was recovered from an adult in good health. The CDR3 here is CAWSPGLEAFF. CDR3 coding DNA: TGTGCCTGGAGCCCGGGACTTGAAGCTTTCTTT.